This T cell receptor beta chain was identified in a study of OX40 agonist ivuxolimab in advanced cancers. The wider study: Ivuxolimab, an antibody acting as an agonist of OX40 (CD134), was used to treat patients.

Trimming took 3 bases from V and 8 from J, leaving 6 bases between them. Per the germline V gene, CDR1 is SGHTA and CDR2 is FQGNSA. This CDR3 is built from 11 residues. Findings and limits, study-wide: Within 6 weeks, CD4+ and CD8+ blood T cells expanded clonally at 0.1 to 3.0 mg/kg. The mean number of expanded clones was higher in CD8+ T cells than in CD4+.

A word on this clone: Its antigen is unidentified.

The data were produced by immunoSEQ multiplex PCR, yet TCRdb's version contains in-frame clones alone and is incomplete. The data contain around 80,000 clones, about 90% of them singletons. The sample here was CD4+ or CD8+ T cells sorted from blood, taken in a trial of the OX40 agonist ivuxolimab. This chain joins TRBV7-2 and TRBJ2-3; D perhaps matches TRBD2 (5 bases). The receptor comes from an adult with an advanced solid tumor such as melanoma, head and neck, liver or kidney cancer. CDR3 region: CASSFGGTQYF. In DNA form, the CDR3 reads TGTGCCAGCAGCTTCGGAGGTACGCAGTATTTT.